This T cell receptor (beta chain) was observed in a study of cytomegalovirus exposure and HLA in healthy donors. PCR amplification relied on 60 Vbeta primers (plus 13 Jbeta primers). Study processing details: In a later analysis, of about 80 million unique beta chains, roughly 9.9 million appeared in at least two donors. Produced via immunoSEQ multiplex PCR; TCRdb's table is partial and in-frame only. V and J calls and clone size are copied from that table; D and trimming were computed from the DNA. The sample shows 120,000 or so clones, approximately 72% of them seen only once. What was sequenced was PBMCs. The clonotype originates from a woman in her forties or fifties in good health and CMV-seropositive.

This CDR3 reads CASSPGQGWETQYF. The CDR3 DNA follows: TGTGCCAGCAGCCCTGGACAGGGATGGGAGACCCAGTACTTC. The J gene is TRBJ2-5, the V gene TRBV5-4, with 8 bases fitting TRBD1. The V and J ends lost 4 bases and 5 bases, in that order; junction bases with no gene match: 7. The V gene's germline CDR1 is SGHNT and CDR2 YYREEE (reference sequence). CDR3 length: 14 amino acids.